Each of the 14 T cell receptor beta chains below was sequenced from the same sample in a study of cytomegalovirus exposure and HLA in healthy donors. 60 Vbeta and 13 Jbeta primers were used in PCR. Measured with immunoSEQ multiplex PCR; TCRdb has only the in-frame clones, and not every one. The sample holds 250,000 or so clones, about 80% seen once. Sequencing was done on a sample of PBMCs. These TCRs come from a woman in her sixties in good health and CMV-seropositive.

The chain uses TRBV14 and TRBJ2-7; TRBD2 might be the D (5 bases). The CDR3 is 13 residues long. V was clipped by 3 bases and J by 4 bases, with 10 bases between them. CDR1 SGHDN and CDR2 FVKESK come from the germline V gene. CDR3 residues: CASSQRVIYEQYF. Here the CDR3 DNA reads TGTGCCAGCAGCCAGAGGGTCATATACGAGCAGTACTTC. The full variable domain, completed using reference TRBV14 and TRBJ2-7, is EAGVTQFPSHSVIEKGQTVTLRCDPISGHDNLYWYRRVMGKEIKFLLHFVKESKQDESGMPNNRFLAERTGGTYSTLKVQPAELEDSGVYFCASSQRVIYEQYFGPGTRLTVT.

The gene calls are TRBV19 and TRBJ2-6; 8 nucleotides agree with TRBD1. CDR1 LNHDA and CDR2 SQIVND come from the germline V gene (reference sequence). The ends lost 10 bases at V and 0 bases at J; junction bases unmatched: 8. The CDR3 has 16 amino acids. CDR3 residues: CATSDRALSGANVLTF. The CDR3 region has the DNA TGTGCCACCTCGGACAGGGCCCTCTCTGGGGCCAACGTCCTGACTTTC.

The chain carries TRBV5-4 and TRBJ1-1; D gene ambiguous. Germline-derived CDR1 and CDR2 are SGHNT and YYREEE (reference sequence). The CDR3 covers 15 residues. Trimming removed 2 bases from V and 3 bases from J, with 14 bases in between. The CDR3, as DNA: TGTGCCAGCAGCTTCATCGAGGGTCGGGACACTGAAGCTTTCTTT. Translation gives CASSFIEGRDTEAFF. Full variable domain (missing parts from reference TRBV5-4 and TRBJ1-1): ETGVTQSPTHLIKTRGQQVTLRCSSQSGHNTVSWYQQALGQGPQFIFQYYREEENGRGNFPPRFSGLQFPNYSSELNVNALELDDSALYLCASSFIEGRDTEAFFGQGTRLTVV.

The chain joins TRBV19 to TRBJ2-1, with 14 nucleotides matching TRBD2. CDR3 size: 17 residues. The V gene's germline CDR1 is LNHDA and CDR2 SQIVND (reference sequence). V lost 4 bases, J lost 7 bases, and 9 bases stayed unmatched. CDR3 protein: CASSRGLAGDFYNEQFF. Written as DNA, the CDR3 is TGTGCCAGTAGTAGGGGACTAGCGGGAGACTTCTATAATGAGCAGTTCTTC.

The chain recombines TRBV18 with TRBJ1-2; 10 bases agree with TRBD1. CDR3 length: 15 residues. After removal of 3 bases from V and 4 bases from J, the junction contained 5 bases not matched to a gene. CDR1 and CDR2 (germline): KGHSH, LQKENI. The chain's CDR3 is CASSPQTGGGYGYTF. The CDR3 nucleotides read TGTGCCAGCTCACCCCAGACAGGGGGCGGCTATGGCTACACCTTC.

This sequence joins TRBV10-3 and TRBJ2-7; 9 bases agree with TRBD1. Trimming removed 4 bases from V and 4 bases from J; junction bases left unmatched: 2. Germline assignment: CDR1 ENHRY and CDR2 SYGVKD. This CDR3 has 13 residues. The CDR3 nucleotides are TGTGCCATCAGTGTGGACAGGGGATACGAGCAGTACTTC. Translating it yields CAISVDRGYEQYF.

This chain connects TRBV5-1 to TRBJ1-5, with 7 bases lining up with TRBD1. V was pared by 4 bases and J by 4 bases, with 5 bases of the junction left unmatched. The germline CDR1 and CDR2 sequences are SGHRS and YFSETQ. CDR3 length: 14 amino acids. The CDR3 nucleotides read TGCGCCAGCAGCCCCGGACAGGATAATCAGCCCCAGCATTTT. The encoded protein is CASSPGQDNQPQHF.

The chain carries TRBV28 and TRBJ2-3; perhaps TRBD1 as D (6 bases). V dropped 6 bases and J dropped 2 bases, with 12 bases sitting between them. Germline V lookup: CDR1 MDHEN, CDR2 SYDVKM. The CDR3 is 14 residues long. This CDR3 is CASSWTDHTDTQYF. In DNA, the CDR3 is TGTGCCAGCAGCTGGACAGACCACACAGATACGCAGTATTTT.

V is TRBV7-9 and J is TRBJ2-2; weak D call: TRBD2 (5 bases). Germline V gene lookup returns CDR1 SEHNR and CDR2 FQNEAQ (reference sequence). CDR3 size: 15 residues. Trimming stripped 5 bases from V and 5 bases from J, with 15 bases between. CDR3 bases: TGTGCCAGCAGCGAAGCTGGAGGAGTGACCGGGGAGCTGTTTTTT. Residues: CASSEAGGVTGELFF.

The J gene is TRBJ2-1, the V gene TRBV5-1, with a tentative D call TRBD1 (6 bases). From germline, CDR1 is SGHRS and CDR2 YFSETQ. This CDR3 contains 16 residues. The ends were cut back, 4 bases at V and 7 bases at J, with 21 bases in the middle. CDR3 sequence: CASSKQGGRGANEQFF. The CDR3 DNA is TGCGCCAGCAGCAAACAGGGTGGGAGAGGGGCAAATGAGCAGTTCTTC.

About this clone itself: At the DNA level, this CDR3 is encoded by other sequences in the same sample as well. DNA for the CDR3: TGCGCCAGCAGCCCTGGACAGGGTTATGGCTACACCTTC. Its protein is CASSPGQGYGYTF. V gene TRBV5-1 combines with J gene TRBJ1-2, with 8 bases that match TRBD1. Unmatched junction bases numbered 4, after V lost 4 bases and J lost 5 bases. The germline V gene encodes CDR1 SGHRS and CDR2 YFSETQ. This CDR3 has 13 residues.

A word on this clone: The junction departs from the called germline gene at one end, perhaps through a read error. The chain is built from TRBV5-1 and TRBJ2-7; no clear D gene. The CDR3 spans 13 residues. The germline gives CDR1 SGHRS, CDR2 YFSETQ. The CDR3 coding sequence is TGCGCCACCAGCCCTTCAGGCGTCTACGAGCAGTACTTC. It encodes CATSPSGVYEQYF.

This clone was seen just once. This chain links TRBV5-1 with TRBJ2-1, with 7 positions matching TRBD2. The trim removed 6 bases at V and 4 bases at J, leaving 10 bases unmatched. The CDR3 is 15 residues long. Germline CDR1 SGHRS, CDR2 YFSETQ. CDR3 coding DNA: TGCGCCAGCATGGGGGAGTTGGGGGGGTACAATGAGCAGTTCTTC. Translating it yields CASMGELGGYNEQFF.

The V and J genes are TRBV28 and TRBJ2-7, with D hard to call. The CDR3 sequence is 14 residues long. Trimming removed 1 base from V and 1 base from J, with 8 bases in between. Germline V gene lookup returns CDR1 MDHEN and CDR2 SYDVKM. The CDR3 DNA is TGTGCCAGCAGTTTATTTTTAACTTCCTACGAGCAGTACTTC. Protein product: CASSLFLTSYEQYF. The full variable domain, with the rest looked up from reference TRBV28 and TRBJ2-7, is DVKVTQSSRYLVKRTGEKVFLECVQDMDHENMFWYRQDPGLGLRLIYFSYDVKMKEKGDIPEGYSVSREKKERFSLILESASTNQTSMYLCASSLFLTSYEQYFGPGTRLTVT.